These T cell receptor beta chains were read from a single sample in a study of identifying expanded T cells in peripheral blood. Clones were read by immunoSEQ multiplex PCR, and TCRdb kept only the in-frame ones, dropping some. The sample consists of about 94,000 clones, 88% of them appearing once. The material sequenced was blood. The source is a person aged 18-69 years in good health. Both conserved end residues are part of each CDR3. Fields, in order: clone size, J gene, V gene, D gene, CDR3 protein, CDR3 DNA. D genes are given only for firm matches. Not all rows give a size; the values are once, few, many and, for expanded clones, a class.

clone size: once
J gene: TRBJ2-1
V gene: TRBV2
D gene: TRBD2
CDR3 protein: CASSVSGEQFF
CDR3 DNA: TGTGCCAGCAGTGTTAGCGGGGAGCAGTTCTTC

clone size: NA
J gene: TRBJ2-1
V gene: TRBV29-1
D gene: NA
CDR3 protein: CSGQEGGQFF
CDR3 DNA: TGCAGCGGGCAGGAAGGTGGGCAGTTCTTC

clone size: NA
J gene: TRBJ1-2
V gene: TRBV11-3
D gene: NA
CDR3 protein: CASSLDPGNYGYTF
CDR3 DNA: TGTGCCAGCAGCTTAGATCCAGGGAACTATGGCTACACCTTC

clone size: NA
J gene: TRBJ2-2
V gene: TRBV12-2
D gene: NA
CDR3 protein: CASRLAPRTGFETGELFF
CDR3 DNA: TGTGCAAGTCGCTTAGCCCCCCGGACGGGGTTCGAGACCGGGGAGCTGTTTTTT

clone size: NA
J gene: TRBJ1-2
V gene: TRBV4-2
D gene: NA
CDR3 protein: CASSQVGRGDYGYTF
CDR3 DNA: TGTGCCAGCAGCCAAGTCGGCAGGGGTGACTATGGCTACACCTTC

clone size: NA
J gene: TRBJ1-2
V gene: TRBV9
D gene: TRBD1
CDR3 protein: CASSVEGRGLDGYTF
CDR3 DNA: TGTGCCAGCAGCGTAGAGGGGAGGGGGCTGGATGGCTACACCTTC

clone size: NA
J gene: TRBJ2-7
V gene: TRBV6-6
D gene: NA
CDR3 protein: CASSPADSEITYEQYF
CDR3 DNA: TGTGCCAGCAGCCCCGCGGACAGTGAAATAACCTACGAGCAGTACTTC

clone size: once
J gene: TRBJ2-5
V gene: TRBV5-1
D gene: TRBD1
CDR3 protein: CASSFTGGSQETQYF
CDR3 DNA: TGCGCCAGCAGCTTTACAGGGGGGTCCCAAGAGACCCAGTACTTC

clone size: NA
J gene: TRBJ1-5
V gene: TRBV27
D gene: NA
CDR3 protein: CASSFGGNQPQHF
CDR3 DNA: TGTGCCAGCAGTTTTGGGGGCAATCAGCCCCAGCATTTT

clone size: few
J gene: TRBJ1-2
V gene: TRBV2
D gene: TRBD1
CDR3 protein: CASRDRVGYTF
CDR3 DNA: TGTGCCAGCAGAGACAGGGTAGGCTACACCTTC

clone size: NA
J gene: TRBJ1-4
V gene: TRBV6-5
D gene: NA
CDR3 protein: CASSSGYNEKLFF
CDR3 DNA: TGTGCCAGCAGTTCCGGGTATAATGAAAAACTGTTTTTT

clone size: NA
J gene: TRBJ2-1
V gene: TRBV11-3
D gene: NA
CDR3 protein: CASSSLGANEQFF
CDR3 DNA: TGTGCCAGCAGCTCCCTCGGCGCCAATGAGCAGTTCTTC

clone size: NA
J gene: TRBJ1-1
V gene: TRBV19
D gene: NA
CDR3 protein: CASSMGTEVTEAFF
CDR3 DNA: TGTGCCAGTAGTATGGGGACGGAAGTCACTGAAGCTTTCTTT

clone size: NA
J gene: TRBJ2-7
V gene: TRBV29-1
D gene: NA
CDR3 protein: CSVQGGGYEQYF
CDR3 DNA: TGCAGCGTCCAGGGGGGGGGCTACGAGCAGTACTTC

clone size: NA
J gene: TRBJ1-1
V gene: TRBV7-2
D gene: NA
CDR3 protein: CASSLTANTEAFF
CDR3 DNA: TGTGCCAGCAGCTTAACAGCTAACACTGAAGCTTTCTTT

clone size: NA
J gene: TRBJ1-1
V gene: TRBV2
D gene: NA
CDR3 protein: CASSPQGLRTEAFF
CDR3 DNA: TGTGCCAGCAGTCCACAGGGTTTGCGCACTGAAGCTTTCTTT

clone size: once
J gene: TRBJ1-6
V gene: TRBV11-1
D gene: TRBD1
CDR3 protein: CASSLGQGHSPLHF
CDR3 DNA: TGTGCCAGCAGTTTGGGACAGGGGCATTCACCCCTCCACTTT

clone size: NA
J gene: TRBJ1-6
V gene: TRBV6-5
D gene: NA
CDR3 protein: CASSYSSGDNSPLHF
CDR3 DNA: TGTGCCAGCAGTTACTCATCAGGGGACAATTCACCCCTCCACTTT

clone size: NA
J gene: TRBJ2-1
V gene: TRBV30
D gene: NA
CDR3 protein: CAWTPGISYNEQFF
CDR3 DNA: TGTGCCTGGACACCCGGGATTTCCTACAATGAGCAGTTCTTC

clone size: NA
J gene: TRBJ2-3
V gene: TRBV29-1
D gene: TRBD1
CDR3 protein: CSVDDRGRTGYF
CDR3 DNA: TGCAGCGTCGATGACAGGGGCCGTACGGGGTATTTT

clone size: NA
J gene: TRBJ2-1
V gene: TRBV7-9
D gene: TRBD2
CDR3 protein: CASSPPSSGRTQFF
CDR3 DNA: TGTGCCAGCAGCCCCCCAAGTAGCGGGAGGACACAGTTCTTC

clone size: NA
J gene: TRBJ2-7
V gene: TRBV7-9
D gene: NA
CDR3 protein: CASSLGSAALNYEQYF
CDR3 DNA: TGTGCCAGCAGCTTGGGGTCGGCGGCTCTAAACTACGAGCAGTACTTC

clone size: NA
J gene: TRBJ1-2
V gene: TRBV28
D gene: TRBD1
CDR3 protein: CASSLAPVTGGYGYTF
CDR3 DNA: TGTGCCAGCAGTCTCGCCCCGGTGACAGGGGGGTATGGCTACACCTTC

clone size: NA
J gene: TRBJ1-1
V gene: TRBV5-4
D gene: NA
CDR3 protein: CASSSGHIMNTEAFF
CDR3 DNA: TGTGCCAGCAGCTCGGGACATATCATGAACACTGAAGCTTTCTTT

clone size: NA
J gene: TRBJ1-2
V gene: TRBV7-2
D gene: NA
CDR3 protein: CASKTVNYGYTF
CDR3 DNA: TGTGCCAGCAAGACCGTTAACTATGGCTACACCTTC

clone size: NA
J gene: TRBJ1-1
V gene: TRBV7-9
D gene: NA
CDR3 protein: CASSPHDGEAFF
CDR3 DNA: TGTGCCAGCAGCCCTCACGACGGGGAGGCTTTCTTT

clone size: NA
J gene: TRBJ2-7
V gene: TRBV29-1
D gene: NA
CDR3 protein: CSVAPHAYEQYF
CDR3 DNA: TGCAGCGTTGCACCGCACGCCTACGAGCAGTACTTC

clone size: once
J gene: TRBJ1-2
V gene: TRBV6-6
D gene: NA
CDR3 protein: CASSWDGGYTF
CDR3 DNA: TGTGCCAGCAGTTGGGACGGAGGCTACACCTTC

clone size: NA
J gene: TRBJ2-7
V gene: TRBV30
D gene: NA
CDR3 protein: CAWGPGTYEQYF
CDR3 DNA: TGTGCCTGGGGCCCCGGGACTTACGAGCAGTACTTC

clone size: NA
J gene: TRBJ1-1
V gene: TRBV2
D gene: TRBD1
CDR3 protein: CASSETGDYTEAFF
CDR3 DNA: TGTGCCAGCAGTGAGACAGGGGATTACACTGAAGCTTTCTTT

clone size: NA
J gene: TRBJ2-7
V gene: TRBV5-1
D gene: TRBD2
CDR3 protein: CASSLAVAGPWEQYF
CDR3 DNA: TGCGCCAGCAGCTTGGCGGTAGCGGGACCTTGGGAGCAGTACTTC

clone size: NA
J gene: TRBJ1-3
V gene: TRBV10-3
D gene: NA
CDR3 protein: CAISYSRSSGNTIYF
CDR3 DNA: TGTGCCATCAGCTACTCCAGAAGCTCTGGAAACACCATATATTTT

clone size: NA
J gene: TRBJ1-1
V gene: TRBV7-9
D gene: NA
CDR3 protein: CASTGMNTEAFF
CDR3 DNA: TGTGCCAGCACTGGCATGAACACTGAAGCTTTCTTT

clone size: NA
J gene: TRBJ2-4
V gene: TRBV5-1
D gene: TRBD2
CDR3 protein: CASSSASGRVDIQYF
CDR3 DNA: TGCGCCAGCAGCTCGGCTAGCGGGAGGGTGGACATTCAGTACTTC

clone size: NA
J gene: TRBJ1-4
V gene: TRBV19
D gene: NA
CDR3 protein: CASKSRWGPASATNEKLFF
CDR3 DNA: TGTGCCAGTAAATCTCGATGGGGTCCCGCCTCTGCAACTAATGAAAAACTGTTTTTT

clone size: few
J gene: TRBJ1-3
V gene: TRBV6-1
D gene: NA
CDR3 protein: CASSDRRNSGNTIYF
CDR3 DNA: TGTGCCAGCAGTGACAGGCGGAACTCTGGAAACACCATATATTTT